This T cell receptor beta chain was profiled in a study of cytomegalovirus exposure and HLA in healthy donors. General study findings and limits: A later analysis linked 15,000 to 20,000 TCR beta sequences to HLA alleles at 0.05 false discovery rate.

To note about this clone: The antigen is unknown. At one end the junction does not follow the germline gene, possibly because of a read error. Other DNA sequences within the sample encode an identical CDR3.

PCR amplification relied on 60 Vbeta primers (plus 13 Jbeta primers). TCRdb's table, derived via immunoSEQ multiplex PCR, lists solely in-frame clones and lacks some. The sample data list around 55,000 clones. The clonotype was recovered from a man over 45 in good health and CMV-seropositive. Material: PBMCs.

CDR3 bases: TGCGCCAGCAGCCGCGGACAGGGGACGGGTGGCTACACCTTC. Translation: CASSRGQGTGGYTF. The chain combines TRBV6-5 with TRBJ1-2; TRBD1 matches 9 bases. CDR3 length: 14 residues. Per germline, CDR1 MNHEY and CDR2 SVGAGI.